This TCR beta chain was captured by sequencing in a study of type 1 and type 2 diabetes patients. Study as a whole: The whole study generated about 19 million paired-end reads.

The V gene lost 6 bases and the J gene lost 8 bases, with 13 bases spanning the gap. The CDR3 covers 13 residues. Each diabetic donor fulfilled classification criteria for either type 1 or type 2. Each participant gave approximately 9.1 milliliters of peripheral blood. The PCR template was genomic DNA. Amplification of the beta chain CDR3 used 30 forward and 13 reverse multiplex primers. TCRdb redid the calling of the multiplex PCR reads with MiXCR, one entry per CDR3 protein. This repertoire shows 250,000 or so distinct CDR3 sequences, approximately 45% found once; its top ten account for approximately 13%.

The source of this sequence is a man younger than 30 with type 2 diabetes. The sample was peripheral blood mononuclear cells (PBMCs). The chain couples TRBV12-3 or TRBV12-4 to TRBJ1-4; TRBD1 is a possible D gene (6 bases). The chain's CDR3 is CASSVSTGEKLFF. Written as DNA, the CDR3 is TGTGCCAGCAGCGTAAGCACAGGGGAAAAACTGTTTTTT.